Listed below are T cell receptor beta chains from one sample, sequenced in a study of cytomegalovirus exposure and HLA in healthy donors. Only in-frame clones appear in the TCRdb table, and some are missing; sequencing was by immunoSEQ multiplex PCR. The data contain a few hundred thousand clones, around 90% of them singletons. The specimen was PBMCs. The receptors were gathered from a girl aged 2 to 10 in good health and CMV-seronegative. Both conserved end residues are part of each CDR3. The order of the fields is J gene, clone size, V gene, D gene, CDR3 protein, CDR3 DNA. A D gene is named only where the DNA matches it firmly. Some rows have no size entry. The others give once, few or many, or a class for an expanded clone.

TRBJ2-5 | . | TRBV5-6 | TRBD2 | CASSLVVGGETQYF | TGTGCCAGCAGCTTGGTTGTGGGAGGGGAGACCCAGTACTTC
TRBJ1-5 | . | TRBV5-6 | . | CASSSRGLNQPQHF | TGTGCCAGCAGCTCACGGGGGTTGAATCAGCCCCAGCATTTT
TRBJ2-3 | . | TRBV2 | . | CASSVTASTDTQYF | TGTGCCAGCAGTGTCACAGCTAGCACAGATACGCAGTATTTT
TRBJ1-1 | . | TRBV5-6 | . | CASSLETGGRGNTEAFF | TGTGCCAGCAGCTTGGAAACCGGGGGGCGGGGGAACACTGAAGCTTTCTTT
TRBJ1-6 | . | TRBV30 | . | CAWSVRGGSSPLHF | TGTGCCTGGAGTGTACGAGGGGGAAGTTCACCCCTCCACTTT
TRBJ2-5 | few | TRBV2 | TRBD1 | CARGQGGETQYF | TGTGCCAGAGGACAGGGGGGCGAGACCCAGTACTTC
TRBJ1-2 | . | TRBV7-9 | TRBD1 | CASSLSGTGLMGYTF | TGTGCCAGCAGCTTAAGTGGGACAGGGTTAATGGGCTACACCTTC
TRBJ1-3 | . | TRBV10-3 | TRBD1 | CATSETGQGSGNTIYF | TGTGCCACCAGTGAGACGGGACAGGGCTCTGGAAACACCATATATTTT
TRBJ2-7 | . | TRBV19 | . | CASSGIRGNEQYF | TGTGCCAGTAGCGGGATCCGGGGGAACGAGCAGTACTTC
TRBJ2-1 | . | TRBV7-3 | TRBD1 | CASSLYGTGGDEQFF | TGTGCCAGCAGCTTATATGGGACAGGGGGAGATGAGCAGTTCTTC
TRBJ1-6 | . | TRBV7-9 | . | CASSGGDGGIGTLHF | TGTGCCAGCAGCGGAGGGGACGGGGGGATTGGGACCCTCCACTTT
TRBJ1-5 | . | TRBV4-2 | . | CASSQGGQNQPQHF | TGTGCCAGCAGCCAAGGTGGGCAGAATCAGCCCCAGCATTTT
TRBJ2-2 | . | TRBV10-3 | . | CAISERGTGELFF | TGTGCCATCAGTGAGCGGGGAACCGGGGAGCTGTTTTTT
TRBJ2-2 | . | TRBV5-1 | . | CASKEPEVVMDGELFF | TGCGCCAGCAAGGAGCCTGAGGTAGTAATGGACGGGGAGCTGTTTTTT
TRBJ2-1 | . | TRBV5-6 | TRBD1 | CASSGSGGLKYNEQFF | TGTGCCAGCAGCGGTTCAGGGGGCTTAAAGTACAATGAGCAGTTCTTC
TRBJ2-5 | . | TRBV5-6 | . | CASSSVLEQYF | TGTGCCAGCAGCTCGGTGTTGGAGCAGTACTTC
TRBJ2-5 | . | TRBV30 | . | CAWSLGAQETQYF | TGTGCCTGGAGTTTAGGGGCACAAGAGACCCAGTACTTC
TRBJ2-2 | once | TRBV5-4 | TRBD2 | CASSFSRTSGSGELFF | TGTGCCAGCAGCTTCTCCCGGACTAGCGGGAGTGGGGAGCTGTTTTTT
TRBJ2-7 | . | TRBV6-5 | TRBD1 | CASSIGGPSYEQYF | TGTGCCAGCAGCATAGGGGGCCCGTCCTACGAGCAGTACTTC
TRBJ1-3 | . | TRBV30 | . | CAWSVQGFSGNTIYF | TGTGCCTGGAGTGTACAGGGTTTCTCTGGAAACACCATATATTTT
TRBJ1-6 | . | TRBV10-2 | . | CASGLTGGSYNSPLHF | TGCGCCAGCGGACTGACAGGAGGATCCTATAATTCACCCCTCCACTTT
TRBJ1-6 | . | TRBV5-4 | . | CASSLRLTTGAYNSPLHF | TGTGCCAGCAGCTTGCGTCTGACAACAGGTGCCTATAATTCACCCCTCCACTTT
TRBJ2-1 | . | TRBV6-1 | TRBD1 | CASSTRQGRQFF | TGTGCCAGCAGTACCCGACAGGGCCGGCAGTTCTTC
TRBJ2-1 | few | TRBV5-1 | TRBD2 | CASSRQQGLVALNEQFF | TGCGCCAGCAGCCGGCAACAGGGACTAGTGGCACTCAATGAGCAGTTCTTC
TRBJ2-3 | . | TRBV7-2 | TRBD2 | CASSLLAGGRLDTQYF | TGTGCCAGCAGCTTGCTAGCGGGGGGGCGGTTAGATACGCAGTATTTT
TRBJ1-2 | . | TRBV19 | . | CASSWTVVGYGYTF | TGTGCCAGTAGTTGGACTGTTGTTGGGTATGGCTACACCTTC
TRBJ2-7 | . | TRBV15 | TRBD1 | CATSSGTGPYEQYF | TGTGCCACCAGCAGCGGGACAGGACCTTACGAGCAGTACTTC
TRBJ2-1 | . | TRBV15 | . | CATSRILGGEQFF | TGTGCCACCAGCAGAATACTAGGGGGTGAGCAGTTCTTC
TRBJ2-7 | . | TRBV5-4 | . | CASSLGGGSYEQYF | TGTGCCAGCAGCTTGGGAGGGGGCTCCTACGAGCAGTACTTC
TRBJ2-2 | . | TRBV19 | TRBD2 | CANPGRREGNTGELFF | TGTGCCAATCCCGGGAGACGGGAGGGGAACACCGGGGAGCTGTTTTTT
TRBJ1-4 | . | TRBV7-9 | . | CASRRGEKLFF | TGTGCCAGCAGGCGTGGTGAAAAACTGTTTTTT
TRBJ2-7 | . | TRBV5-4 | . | CASSLVERSSYEQYF | TGTGCCAGCAGCCTGGTGGAGCGGTCTTCCTACGAGCAGTACTTC
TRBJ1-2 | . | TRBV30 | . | CAWSRDSSNYGYTF | TGTGCCTGGAGTCGTGACAGCTCTAACTATGGCTACACCTTC
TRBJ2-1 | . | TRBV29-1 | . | CSARSTEQFF | TGCAGTGCGCGGAGCACTGAGCAGTTCTTC
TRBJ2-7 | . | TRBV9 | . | CASSEGGDLSYEQYF | TGTGCCAGCAGCGAGGGCGGGGACCTCTCCTACGAGCAGTACTTC
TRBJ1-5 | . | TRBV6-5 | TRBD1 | CASGWGQGASPQHF | TGTGCCAGCGGTTGGGGGCAGGGGGCTAGTCCCCAGCATTTT
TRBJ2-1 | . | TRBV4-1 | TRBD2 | CASSQDHPSGTRAIYNEQFF | TGCGCCAGCAGCCAAGATCACCCTAGCGGGACCCGAGCCATCTACAATGAGCAGTTCTTC
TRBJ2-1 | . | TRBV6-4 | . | CASSDSYWNEQFF | TGTGCCAGCAGTGACTCTTACTGGAATGAGCAGTTCTTC
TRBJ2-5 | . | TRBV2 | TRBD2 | CAVDLAGGLETQYF | TGTGCCGTCGATCTGGCGGGGGGCCTAGAGACCCAGTACTTC
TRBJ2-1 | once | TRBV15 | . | CATSREWTAQEQFF | TGTGCCACCAGCAGAGAGTGGACTGCCCAGGAGCAGTTCTTC
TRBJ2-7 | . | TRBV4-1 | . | CASSQDYYYEQYF | TGCGCCAGCAGCCAAGACTACTACTACGAGCAGTACTTC
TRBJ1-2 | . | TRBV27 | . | CASSLGRHYGYTF | TGTGCCAGCAGTTTGGGCAGACACTATGGCTACACCTTC
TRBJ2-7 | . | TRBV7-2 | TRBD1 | CASSSGTGPYEQYF | TGTGCCAGCAGCTCCGGGACAGGCCCCTACGAGCAGTACTTC
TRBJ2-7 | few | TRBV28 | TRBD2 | CASRTSGIEQYF | TGTGCCAGCAGAACCAGCGGGATTGAGCAGTACTTC
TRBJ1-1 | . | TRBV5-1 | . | CASSLGQRSTEAFF | TGCGCCAGCAGCTTGGGGCAGAGGAGCACTGAAGCTTTCTTT
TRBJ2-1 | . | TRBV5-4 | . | CASSFGSEQFF | TGTGCCAGCAGCTTCGGGTCCGAGCAGTTCTTC
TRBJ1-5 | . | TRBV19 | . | CASSAPGTQNQPQHF | TGTGCCAGTAGTGCCCCCGGGACACAAAATCAGCCCCAGCATTTT
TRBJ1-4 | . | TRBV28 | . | CASSLEGGSRLFF | TGTGCCAGCAGTTTAGAGGGGGGGAGTAGACTGTTTTTT
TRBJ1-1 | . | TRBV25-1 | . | CASSRNTEAFF | TGTGCCAGCAGTCGGAACACTGAAGCTTTCTTT
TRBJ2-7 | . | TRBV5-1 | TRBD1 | CASSSPDRGEQYF | TGCGCCAGCAGCTCGCCAGACAGGGGCGAGCAGTACTTC
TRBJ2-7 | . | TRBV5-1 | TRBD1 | CASSPTGGGEQYF | TGCGCCAGCAGCCCGACAGGGGGGGGCGAGCAGTACTTC
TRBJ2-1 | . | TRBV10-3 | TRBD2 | CAMGTSGGDYNEQFF | TGTGCCATGGGGACTAGCGGGGGGGACTACAATGAGCAGTTCTTC
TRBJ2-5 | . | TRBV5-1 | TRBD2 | CASSKGLAGNQETQYF | TGCGCCAGCAGCAAGGGACTAGCGGGCAACCAAGAGACCCAGTACTTC
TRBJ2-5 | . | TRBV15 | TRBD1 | CATSRDRAETQYF | TGTGCCACCAGCAGGGACAGGGCGGAGACCCAGTACTTC
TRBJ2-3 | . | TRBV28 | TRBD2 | CASRPVAGGEGTDTQYF | TGTGCCAGCAGGCCTGTAGCGGGGGGCGAAGGCACAGATACGCAGTATTTT
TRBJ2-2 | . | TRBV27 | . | CASSPTKGYTGELFF | TGTGCCAGCAGCCCGACTAAGGGCTACACCGGGGAGCTGTTTTTT
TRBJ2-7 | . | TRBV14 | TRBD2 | CASSNSGRAGYEQYF | TGTGCCAGCAGCAATAGCGGGAGGGCCGGCTACGAGCAGTACTTC